A single sample is the source of the 27 T cell receptor beta chains below, sequenced in a study of beta chain features in type 1 diabetes. The investigators reverse transcribed all of the isolated RNA, so they sequenced expressed TCRB transcripts. Some clones are missing from TCRdb's copy, which holds only in-frame ones; the method was immunoSEQ multiplex PCR. The sample lists hundreds of thousands of clones; 30% were seen once. Sequences were obtained from naive CD4+ T cells from blood. The receptors shown here come from a man younger than 30 in good health.

V gene TRBV11-1 combines with J gene TRBJ2-5; D unresolved. Germline CDR1 reads SGHAT; CDR2 reads FQDESV (reference sequence). V was shortened by 2 bases and J by 2 bases, with 3 bases between the two germline ends. The CDR3 loop spans 12 amino acids. The CDR3 spells CASSLQQETQYF. The CDR3 region has the DNA TGTGCCAGCAGCTTACAGCAAGAGACCCAGTACTTC.

This clone was seen more than once but under ten times. The sample has other DNA sequences that encode this CDR3 too. This chain joins TRBV5-1 and TRBJ2-5; a weak D match, TRBD2 (6 bases). This CDR3 is built from 14 residues. Germline values: CDR1 SGHRS, CDR2 YFSETQ. The ends were cut back, 0 bases at V and 5 bases at J, with 11 bases in the middle. CDR3 coding DNA: TGCGCCAGCAGCTTGGACCCTGGGGGGGAGACCCAGTACTTC. It codes for CASSLDPGGETQYF.

The chain has TRBV30 and TRBJ2-7; a possible D gene is TRBD1 (5 bases). V lost 2 bases, J lost 3 bases, and 14 bases lay in between. CDR3 size: 14 residues. The V gene's germline CDR1 is GTSNPN and CDR2 SVGIG (reference sequence). CDR3 nucleotide sequence: TGTGCCTGGAGTTCTCTCCTAGGGGTCTACGAGCAGTACTTC. Translated, it gives CAWSSLLGVYEQYF.

V and J are TRBV7-3 and TRBJ2-1; 11 bases line up with TRBD2. CDR1 SGHTA and CDR2 FQGTGA come from the germline V gene. With V trimmed by 8 bases and J by 7 bases, 7 bases remained unmatched. The CDR3 contains 14 residues. CDR3 amino acids: CASSNLAGGNEQFF. DNA of the CDR3: TGTGCCAGCTCTAACCTAGCGGGAGGAAATGAGCAGTTCTTC.

This clone was observed a handful of times. At one end, the junction sequence differs from germline, possibly due to a read error. The chain uses TRBV29-1 and TRBJ2-5; 9 bases are a match to TRBD1. Germline CDR1 is SQVTM and CDR2 is ANQGSEA. The CDR3 consists of 13 residues. CDR3 sequence: CSAEQGARETQYF. In DNA, the CDR3 is TGCAGCGCTGAACAGGGGGCCCGGGAGACCCAGTACTTC.

This clone was detected only a few times. The rearrangement uses TRBV7-2 and TRBJ2-5, with D hard to call. The CDR3 spans 12 residues. Between the trimmed V and J ends, which lost 5 bases and 2 bases, there was a span of 6 bases. Germline lookup yields CDR1 SGHTA and CDR2 FQGNSA. The CDR3 loop is CASSPTQETQYF. Here the CDR3 DNA reads TGTGCCAGCAGCCCTACGCAAGAGACCCAGTACTTC.

The chain uses TRBV7-9 and TRBJ1-2, with D hard to call. The CDR3 length is 16 residues. The V end lost 0 bases, the J end lost 0 bases, and 11 bases lay between the germline ends. In germline, CDR1 is SEHNR, CDR2 FQNEAQ (reference sequence). DNA for the CDR3: TGTGCCAGCAGCTTAGCAAGCTGGCGGGCTAACTATGGCTACACCTTC. It encodes CASSLASWRANYGYTF. The full variable domain, its missing parts supplied by reference TRBV7-9 and TRBJ1-2, is DTGVSQNPRHKITKRGQNVTFRCDPISEHNRLYWYRQTLGQGPEFLTYFQNEAQLEKSRLLSDRFSAERPKGSFSTLEIQRTEQGDSAMYLCASSLASWRANYGYTFGSGTRLTVV.

Note on this clone: Within the sample, other DNA sequences also encode this same CDR3. The gene calls are TRBV30 and TRBJ1-5; 7 bases fit TRBD1. The CDR3 spans 13 residues. Per germline, CDR1 GTSNPN and CDR2 SVGIG (reference sequence). Trimming cost V 2 bases and J 4 bases; bases outside gene matches: 2. The CDR3 loop is CAWSQGGNQPQHF. CDR3 DNA sequence: TGTGCCTGGAGTCAGGGGGGTAATCAGCCCCAGCATTTT.

The sample holds one count of this clone. The chain joins TRBV4-1 to TRBJ1-2; TRBD1 is a possible D gene (5 bases). V was pared by 5 bases and J by 3 bases, with 10 bases between. The CDR3 has 13 amino acids. Germline V CDR1 and CDR2: MGHRA, YSYEKL. CDR3 loop: CASSSQGDYGYTF. The CDR3 DNA reads as TGCGCCAGCAGCAGCCAGGGCGACTATGGCTACACCTTC.

The CDR3 bases are TGTGCCTGGAGTCCCCTCGGGCTCGGCTATGGCTACACCTTC. Translation: CAWSPLGLGYGYTF. The chain uses TRBV30 and TRBJ1-2, with D unresolved. Trimming removed 2 bases from V and 4 bases from J, with 14 bases in between. The CDR3 contains 14 residues. Germline CDR1 reads GTSNPN; CDR2 reads SVGIG (reference sequence).

The gene calls are TRBV27 and TRBJ2-7; 8 bases agree with TRBD2. Germline V gene lookup returns CDR1 MNHEY and CDR2 SMNVEV (reference sequence). V lost 5 bases and J lost 3; bases outside the gene matches: 12. The CDR3 totals 16 residues. The CDR3 region is CASSPTPKREIYEQYF. The DNA for the CDR3 is TGTGCCAGCAGTCCCACCCCCAAGCGGGAGATCTACGAGCAGTACTTC.

The J gene is TRBJ2-3, the V gene TRBV7-2; D may match TRBD1 or TRBD2 (5 bases each). Trimming shortened V by 4 bases and J by 4 bases, and 12 bases separated the two germline ends. Germline assignment: CDR1 SGHTA and CDR2 FQGNSA. The CDR3 has 14 residues. CDR3 nucleotide sequence: TGTGCCAGCAGCTCCTTACTAGGGGCAGATACGCAGTATTTT. Its protein is CASSSLLGADTQYF.

The chain combines TRBV29-1 with TRBJ2-1; D might be TRBD1 or TRBD2, each matching 5 bases. The germline V gene has CDR1 SQVTM and CDR2 ANQGSEA. The CDR3 length is 13 residues. The V end lost 8 bases, the J end lost 2 bases, and 13 bases lay between the germline ends. DNA for the CDR3: TGCAGCTCACGGGACCGAACCTACAATGAGCAGTTCTTC. Translation gives CSSRDRTYNEQFF.

This clone has just a few counts. Other nucleotide sequences in the sample specify the same CDR3. The chain carries TRBV6-4 and TRBJ2-4, with no clear D. The CDR3 runs to 16 residues. Germline values: CDR1 MRHNA, CDR2 SNTAGT. With 4 bases removed from V and 0 bases from J, the gap between germline ends came to 13 bases. The CDR3 loop is CASSGRAQLAKNIQYF. CDR3 nucleotides: TGTGCCAGCAGTGGAAGGGCACAGCTAGCCAAAAACATTCAGTACTTC.

The J gene is TRBJ2-1, the V gene TRBV30; the D gene is possibly TRBD2 (5 bases). V was pared by 2 bases and J by 7 bases, with 15 bases between. The CDR3 has 14 residues. Germline loops: CDR1 GTSNPN, CDR2 SVGIG (reference sequence). Here the CDR3 reads CAWSLDLAMNEQFF. Written as DNA, the CDR3 is TGTGCCTGGAGTCTGGACTTAGCGATGAATGAGCAGTTCTTC.

This clone was picked up a small number of times. This rearrangement joins TRBV15 to TRBJ2-7; 9 bases line up with TRBD1. Germline assignment: CDR1 LNHNV and CDR2 YYDKDF (reference sequence). The CDR3 is made up of 15 amino acids. The V gene end was trimmed by 2 bases and the J gene end by 5 bases; junction bases not matched to a gene: 7. CDR3 region: CATSRWMGQGNEQYF. As DNA, the CDR3 is TGTGCCACCAGCAGATGGATGGGACAGGGCAACGAGCAGTACTTC.

This sequence joins TRBV7-2 and TRBJ2-5; D gene uncertain. This CDR3 spans 13 amino acids. The V end lost 5 bases, the J end lost 7 bases, and 14 bases lay between the germline ends. Germline assignment: CDR1 SGHTA and CDR2 FQGNSA. CDR3: CASSRDHGGTQYF. CDR3 nucleotides: TGTGCCAGCAGCCGTGACCATGGCGGGACCCAGTACTTC.

This clone was seen more than once but under ten times. In DNA form, the CDR3 reads TGCAGCGTTGAAAGGACTAGCGGCTTCGGAGAGACCCAGTACTTC. Protein: CSVERTSGFGETQYF. V and J are TRBV29-1 and TRBJ2-5, with 10 nucleotides matching TRBD2. Germline V gene sequence: CDR1 SQVTM, CDR2 ANQGSEA. The trim removed 2 bases at V and 4 bases at J, leaving 7 bases unmatched. This CDR3 region has 15 residues.

The chain joins TRBV19 to TRBJ2-7; 8 bases agree with TRBD1. V trimming: 6 bases; J trimming: 2 bases; junction bases outside the gene matches: 9. Germline loops: CDR1 LNHDA, CDR2 SQIVND (reference sequence). This CDR3 is 15 amino acids long. The CDR3 sequence: CASRLLWTGTYEQYF. As DNA, the CDR3 is TGTGCCAGTAGGCTCCTCTGGACAGGGACCTACGAGCAGTACTTC.

This rearrangement joins TRBV29-1 to TRBJ1-2; unclear D gene. Trimming pared 7 bases from V and 6 bases from J, leaving 9 bases between. This CDR3 has 10 amino acids. Germline values: CDR1 SQVTM, CDR2 ANQGSEA. Here the CDR3 reads CSALSHGYTF. The CDR3 coding sequence is TGCAGCGCTCTCTCCCATGGCTACACCTTC.

This clone has just a few counts. The rearrangement uses TRBV7-2 and TRBJ2-5; tentatively, D is TRBD1 (5 bases). Deletions cut 3 bases from V and 5 bases from J, with 13 bases between. Germline V gene sequence: CDR1 SGHTA, CDR2 FQGNSA. This CDR3 has 14 residues. For the CDR3, the DNA is TGTGCCAGCAGCTTCACCACAGGTGACGAGACCCAGTACTTC. Amino acids: CASSFTTGDETQYF.

This clone was found a few times. This chain joins TRBV7-2 and TRBJ1-2, with 9 bases lining up with TRBD1. This CDR3 has 14 residues. V was pared by 4 bases and J by 5 bases, with 5 bases of the junction left unmatched. Germline lookup yields CDR1 SGHTA and CDR2 FQGNSA. The CDR3 nucleotides read TGTGCCAGCAGCTCGGACAGGGGAGCGTATGGCTACACCTTC. Its translation: CASSSDRGAYGYTF.

This chain connects TRBV29-1 to TRBJ2-1, with a weak D call TRBD2 (6 bases). The CDR3 consists of 14 residues. CDR1 is SQVTM and CDR2 is ANQGSEA in the germline V gene. The V gene lost 3 bases and the J gene lost 9 bases, with 18 bases spanning the gap. The CDR3 coding sequence is TGCAGCGTTGATTTCAGGCTAGCGTTAGGTGAGCAGTTCTTC. This translates into CSVDFRLALGEQFF.

This clone appeared a single time. This rearrangement joins TRBV18 to TRBJ2-5; the D is unclear. CDR3 length: 11 amino acids. CDR1 and CDR2 from the germline V gene are KGHSH and LQKENI. Trimming removed 6 bases from V and 5 bases from J, with 7 bases in between. This chain's CDR3 is CASSDAETQYF. The CDR3 DNA follows: TGTGCCAGCTCGGATGCCGAGACCCAGTACTTC.

This chain links TRBV5-1 with TRBJ2-3, with 7 nucleotides matching TRBD2. This CDR3 spans 13 amino acids. Germline values: CDR1 SGHRS, CDR2 YFSETQ. V trimming: 4 bases; J trimming: 2 bases; junction bases outside the gene matches: 1. The CDR3 spells CASSKRDTDTQYF. DNA of the CDR3: TGCGCCAGCAGCAAGCGGGACACAGATACGCAGTATTTT.

On this clone: Mismatch with germline at one junction end may stem from a read error. The V and J genes are TRBV7-7 and TRBJ2-5; 7 nucleotides line up with TRBD2. This CDR3 comprises 13 residues. Germline-derived CDR1 and CDR2 are SSHAT and FNYEAQ (reference sequence). The CDR3 DNA reads as TGTGCTAGCAGCATTAGCGGGCAAGAGACCCAGTACTTC. Its protein is CASSISGQETQYF.

This clone showed up just a few times. V is TRBV7-2 and J is TRBJ2-5; 11 nucleotides align to TRBD2. V dropped 5 bases and J dropped 5; count of bases not matched to a gene: 10. Germline CDR1 is SGHTA and CDR2 is FQGNSA. The CDR3 spans 16 residues. CDR3 residues: CASSPFSSGRTETQYF. In DNA, the CDR3 is TGTGCCAGCAGCCCCTTTTCTAGCGGGAGGACGGAGACCCAGTACTTC.